Presented here are 12 T cell receptor beta chains from one specimen sequenced in a study of cytomegalovirus exposure and HLA in healthy donors. 13 Jbeta primers and 60 Vbeta primers were used for the PCR. Some clones are missing from TCRdb's copy, which holds only in-frame ones; the method was immunoSEQ multiplex PCR. Of 45,000 or so clones detected, around 69% appear once; the ten largest clones hold roughly 3.2%. Sequencing was done on a sample of PBMCs. These receptors were taken from a woman aged 25-40 years in good health and CMV-seronegative.

V gene TRBV7-2 combines with J gene TRBJ2-1; D remains unclear. Germline V gene lookup returns CDR1 SGHTA and CDR2 FQGNSA. Trimming took 5 bases from V and 6 from J, leaving 8 bases between them. The CDR3 length is 12 residues. In DNA, the CDR3 is TGTGCCAGCAGCACCTTCGGCAATGAGCAGTTCTTC. Translating gives CASSTFGNEQFF. Full variable domain (missing parts from reference TRBV7-2 and TRBJ2-1): GAGVSQSPSNKVTEKGKDVELRCDPISGHTALYWYRQSLGQGLEFLIYFQGNSAPDKSGLPSDRFSAERTGGSVSTLTIQRTQQEDSAVYLCASSTFGNEQFFGPGTRLTVL.

This clone was counted a single time. A junction end diverges from the germline sequence, so it may reflect a read error. V usage is TRBV6-5 and J usage is TRBJ2-5, with 8 bases fitting TRBD1. Germline CDR1 and CDR2: MNHEY and SVGAGI. The CDR3 has 15 residues. This CDR3 reads CASSYLQGEQETQYF. CDR3 DNA sequence: TGTGCCAGCAGCTACTTACAGGGGGAGCAAGAGACCCAGTACTTC.

This clone was observed many times. V is TRBV30 and J is TRBJ2-2; D gene uncertain. The CDR3 totals 13 residues. The germline CDR1 and CDR2 sequences are GTSNPN and SVGIG (reference sequence). V shed 3 bases and J shed 1 base, with 6 bases lying between them. CDR3 in amino acids: CAWSRLNTGELFF. Here the CDR3 DNA reads TGTGCCTGGAGCAGACTGAACACCGGGGAGCTGTTTTTT.

The chain has TRBV28 and TRBJ2-7; D uncertain. This CDR3 has 14 residues. The germline CDR1 and CDR2 sequences are MDHEN and SYDVKM. Trimming removed 6 bases from V and 1 base from J, with 13 bases in between. The CDR3 reads CASRSAGSSYEQYF. In DNA form, the CDR3 reads TGTGCCAGCAGGTCAGCCGGGTCATCCTACGAGCAGTACTTC. Together with reference TRBV28 and TRBJ2-7, the CDR3 gives the full variable domain: DVKVTQSSRYLVKRTGEKVFLECVQDMDHENMFWYRQDPGLGLRLIYFSYDVKMKEKGDIPEGYSVSREKKERFSLILESASTNQTSMYLCASRSAGSSYEQYFGPGTRLTVT.

V and J are TRBV11-2 and TRBJ2-7, with 7 bases fitting TRBD2. The ends lost 3 bases at V and 1 base at J; junction bases unmatched: 6. From germline, CDR1 is SGHAT and CDR2 FQNNGV. The CDR3 has 15 amino acids. The CDR3 sequence is CASSLSSGRSYEQYF. In nucleotides, the CDR3 is TGTGCCAGCAGCTTGTCTAGCGGTAGGTCCTACGAGCAGTACTTC.

V is TRBV6-4 and J is TRBJ2-1; 7 bases fit TRBD2. The CDR3 length is 15 residues. The ends lost 5 bases at V and 0 bases at J; junction bases unmatched: 4. Germline V gene lookup returns CDR1 MRHNA and CDR2 SNTAGT. The CDR3 loop reads CASSSRGGSYNEQFF. In DNA, the CDR3 is TGTGCCAGCAGTTCACGCGGGGGCTCCTACAATGAGCAGTTCTTC.

This clone was detected once. CDR3 sequence (DNA): TGTGCCTGGAGTGCCCCACTAGACAGGGGGGAAGATACGCAGTATTTT. Translated, it gives CAWSAPLDRGEDTQYF. The genes are TRBV30 and TRBJ2-3, with 9 bases identical to TRBD1. Germline V gene data show CDR1 as GTSNPN and CDR2 as SVGIG (reference sequence). This CDR3 has 16 amino acids. V lost 1 base and J lost 5; bases outside the gene matches: 10.

This sequence joins TRBV7-2 and TRBJ2-1; 7 bases fit TRBD1. V dropped 5 bases and J dropped 7; count of bases not matched to a gene: 8. The length of the CDR3 is 14 residues. CDR1 SGHTA and CDR2 FQGNSA come from the germline V gene. The CDR3 DNA is TGTGCCAGCAGCCGGGGACAGAGGATTAATGAGCAGTTCTTC. It translates to CASSRGQRINEQFF.

This clone was picked up a small number of times. This chain joins TRBV10-3 and TRBJ1-1, with TRBD1 matching 8 bases. The CDR3 is 15 amino acids. After removal of 2 bases from V and 1 base from J, the junction contained 3 bases not matched to a gene. Germline V gene data show CDR1 as ENHRY and CDR2 as SYGVKD. The DNA of the CDR3 is TGTGCCATCAGTGAGCCCGGGACAGGGAACACTGAAGCTTTCTTT. Protein: CAISEPGTGNTEAFF.

The chain couples TRBV6-1 to TRBJ1-5, with a weak D call TRBD1 (5 bases). V shed 1 base and J shed 0 bases, with 10 bases lying between them. The CDR3 spans 16 residues. CDR1 is MNHNS, CDR2 SASEGT, per germline. CDR3 nucleotides: TGTGCCAGCAGTGAAGATGGGGGGTTTAGCAATCAGCCCCAGCATTTT. The encoded protein is CASSEDGGFSNQPQHF.

This chain joins TRBV2 and TRBJ1-4; 10 bases line up with TRBD1. CDR1 SNHLY and CDR2 FYNNEI come from the germline V gene. Unmatched junction bases numbered 9, after V lost 3 bases and J lost 8 bases. This CDR3 has 16 residues. The CDR3 loop is CASSDSGDRGPEKLFF. The CDR3 DNA sequence: TGTGCCAGCAGTGATTCGGGGGACAGGGGTCCGGAAAAACTGTTTTTT.

The chain recombines TRBV4-1 with TRBJ2-7, with TRBD2 matching over 11 bases. The V and J ends lost 0 bases and 4 bases, in that order; junction bases with no gene match: 14. Germline V gene sequence: CDR1 MGHRA, CDR2 YSYEKL. The CDR3 is 19 residues long. CDR3 in DNA: TGCGCCAGCAGCCAAGATAATACTTTGGGGACTAGCGGTCTATACGAGCAGTACTTC. The encoded protein is CASSQDNTLGTSGLYEQYF.